These 24 T cell receptor beta chains originate from one sample sequenced in a study of PD-L1 blockade in urothelial cancer (dated by TCRdb to the late 2010s). The time point label on this specimen signifies: pretreatment peripheral blood. Libraries were built with the immunoSEQ multiplex PCR assay. TCRdb mirrors the immuneACCESS table, restricted to in-frame sequences. Some clones are absent from its copies; in checked studies, under half trace to an unresolved V gene, and the reason for the others is unknown. Recorded for this sample are 45,000 to 50,000 clones; about four fifths of them occurred a single time. Together, the top ten hold more than 9% of the sample. The sequencing here drew on PBMCs, taken around atezolizumab (anti-PD-L1) treatment. The source of these receptors is a man aged 65-85 years with urothelial cancer.

V and J are TRBV18 and TRBJ1-3, with D perhaps matching TRBD1 (6 bases). The CDR3 length is 15 residues. The germline V gene has CDR1 KGHSH and CDR2 LQKENI. V was cut by 6 bases and J by 0 bases, with 12 bases left in between. CDR3 bases: TGTGCCAGCTCCTGGGGACACCTCTCTGGAAACACCATATATTTT. This codes for CASSWGHLSGNTIYF. Based on the CDR3 plus reference TRBV18 and TRBJ1-3, the full variable domain is NAGVMQNPRHLVRRRGQEARLRCSPMKGHSHVYWYRQLPEEGLKFMVYLQKENIIDESGMPKERFSAEFPKEGPSILRIQQVVRGDSAAYFCASSWGHLSGNTIYFGEGSWLTVV.

The chain joins TRBV19 to TRBJ2-1; possibly TRBD2 for D (7 bases). Trimming took off 8 bases at V and 3 bases at J, with 14 bases between the two ends. The length of the CDR3 is 14 residues. CDR1 is LNHDA and CDR2 is SQIVND in the germline V gene (reference sequence). The CDR3 sequence is CASGGGSGYNEQFF. The CDR3 nucleotides read TGTGCCAGTGGGGGCGGGAGCGGCTACAATGAGCAGTTCTTC.

The V call is TRBV5-1, the J call TRBJ1-1; D remains unclear. V was clipped by 5 bases and J by 6 bases, with 14 bases between them. The germline gives CDR1 SGHRS, CDR2 YFSETQ. This CDR3 region has 13 residues. CDR3 sequence (DNA): TGCGCCAGCAGTTCGATTTGGCGGGCTGAAGCTTTCTTT. Translating it yields CASSSIWRAEAFF.

The J gene is TRBJ2-1, the V gene TRBV4-1, with D possibly matching TRBD2 (6 bases). Per germline, CDR1 MGHRA and CDR2 YSYEKL. CDR3 length equals 15 residues. V gave up 4 bases and J gave up 2 bases, with 12 bases separating them. CDR3 sequence: CASSPDIAAYNEQFF. The CDR3 bases are TGCGCCAGCAGCCCGGACATAGCGGCCTACAATGAGCAGTTCTTC.

This clone has more than one count but fewer than ten. This rearrangement joins TRBV7-9 to TRBJ2-1; D is undetermined. This CDR3 comprises 13 residues. With 1 base removed from V and 6 bases from J, the gap between germline ends came to 7 bases. The V gene's germline CDR1 is SEHNR and CDR2 FQNEAQ (reference sequence). The CDR3 DNA is TGTGCCAGCAGCTTAGGGCCTAGCAATGAGCAGTTCTTC. Its translation: CASSLGPSNEQFF.

The chain links TRBV5-1 to TRBJ1-1; unclear D gene. The ends were cut back, 4 bases at V and 4 bases at J, with 14 bases in the middle. Germline V lookup: CDR1 SGHRS, CDR2 YFSETQ. This CDR3 spans 14 amino acids. CDR3 sequence: CASSLDGGPTEAFF. CDR3 sequence (DNA): TGCGCCAGCAGCCTGGACGGCGGGCCCACTGAAGCTTTCTTT.

This chain uses TRBV4-1 with TRBJ1-4, with a weak D call TRBD1 (6 bases). The germline gives CDR1 MGHRA, CDR2 YSYEKL. V was clipped by 1 base and J by 7 bases, with 13 bases between them. This CDR3 is 15 amino acids long. CDR3 loop: CASSQAGARGEKLFF. The CDR3 bases are TGCGCCAGCAGCCAAGCCGGGGCCAGGGGTGAAAAACTGTTTTTT.

The chain uses TRBV7-6 and TRBJ2-3, with 14 bases matching TRBD2. Trimming took 3 bases from V and 4 from J; bases not matched to a gene: 21. Germline V gene sequence: CDR1 SGHVS, CDR2 FNYEAQ. This CDR3 has 22 amino acids. The CDR3 here is CASSLSQGVPSGTSGSADTQYF. The CDR3 region has the DNA TGTGCCAGCAGCTTGAGCCAGGGAGTCCCCTCCGGGACTAGCGGGAGTGCAGATACGCAGTATTTT.

The rearrangement joins TRBV10-3 to TRBJ2-1; 10 nucleotides align to TRBD1. The CDR3 has 15 amino acids. CDR1 and CDR2 (germline): ENHRY, SYGVKD. Trimming removed 4 bases from V and 3 bases from J; junction bases left unmatched: 3. The CDR3 DNA is TGTGCCATCAGTGCCGGGGACAGGGGCTACAATGAGCAGTTCTTC. As protein: CAISAGDRGYNEQFF.

The chain combines TRBV7-9 with TRBJ1-5; D call uncertain. With 3 bases removed from V and 8 bases from J, the gap between germline ends came to 26 bases. The CDR3 sequence is 18 residues long. Germline CDR1 reads SEHNR; CDR2 reads FQNEAQ (reference sequence). This CDR3 reads CASSFLPAQGSFGEPQHF. CDR3 bases: TGTGCCAGCAGCTTCCTGCCCGCCCAAGGGAGCTTTGGGGAGCCCCAGCATTTT.

The CDR3 sequence is CASSGGQGSKNIQYF. CDR3 nucleotide sequence: TGTGCCAGCAGCGGCGGACAGGGCTCCAAAAACATTCAGTACTTC. The genes are TRBV5-4 and TRBJ2-4; 8 bases line up with TRBD1. This CDR3 is built from 15 residues. Trimming removed 4 bases from V and 2 bases from J; junction bases left unmatched: 5. Germline CDR1 reads SGHNT; CDR2 reads YYREEE (reference sequence).

The chain couples TRBV29-1 to TRBJ2-1; D might be TRBD1 (5 bases). CDR1 is SQVTM, CDR2 ANQGSEA, per germline. V was trimmed by 4 bases and J by 6 bases, leaving 16 bases between them. The CDR3 consists of 14 residues. The CDR3 region has the DNA TGCAGCGTTGCAATCCAGGGTAGTTTCAATGAGCAGTTCTTC. Protein product: CSVAIQGSFNEQFF.

V gene TRBV5-1 combines with J gene TRBJ2-7; the match to TRBD2 covers 10 bases. The CDR3 is made up of 16 amino acids. V lost 3 bases and J lost 0; bases outside the gene matches: 6. Germline CDR1 SGHRS, CDR2 YFSETQ. CDR3 sequence: CASSSAGTSVSYEQYF. The CDR3 DNA reads TGCGCCAGCAGCTCCGCAGGGACTAGCGTCTCCTACGAGCAGTACTTC.

The CDR3 sequence: CASSLADDRVSSYEQYF. The CDR3 DNA follows: TGTGCCAGCAGCTTGGCCGATGACAGGGTGAGCTCCTACGAGCAGTACTTC. The chain carries TRBV5-5 and TRBJ2-7; 7 bases are shared with TRBD1. Germline CDR1 SGHKS, CDR2 YYEKEE (reference sequence). The trim removed 0 bases at V and 0 bases at J, leaving 9 bases unmatched. CDR3 length equals 17 residues.

The CDR3 nucleotides read TGTGCCAGCAGCGGACAGGGTCCTGAAGCTTTCTTT. Translation gives CASSGQGPEAFF. The chain carries TRBV2 and TRBJ1-1, with 8 nucleotides matching TRBD1. This CDR3 is 12 amino acids long. The germline gives CDR1 SNHLY, CDR2 FYNNEI. V dropped 6 bases and J dropped 6; count of bases not matched to a gene: 3.

V usage is TRBV19 and J usage is TRBJ1-1; 8 nucleotides align to TRBD1. CDR3 length equals 14 residues. Germline V gives CDR1 LNHDA, CDR2 SQIVND (reference sequence). V lost 1 base to trimming and J lost 11 bases; unmatched junction nucleotides: 9. The DNA for the CDR3 is TGTGCCAGTAGTATAGGACAGGGGAGCTTTGAGGCTTTCTTT. This sequence encodes CASSIGQGSFEAFF.

This clone was seen only a few times. The chain is built from TRBV7-9 and TRBJ1-1; TRBD1 is a possible D gene (6 bases). The CDR3 spans 13 residues. From germline, CDR1 is SEHNR and CDR2 FQNEAQ (reference sequence). Trimming stripped 2 bases from V and 5 bases from J, with 9 bases between. The CDR3 reads CASSLLQGTEAFF. DNA for the CDR3: TGTGCCAGCAGCTTACTGCAGGGGACTGAAGCTTTCTTT.

The chain combines TRBV5-1 with TRBJ1-5; TRBD1 might be the D (6 bases). The CDR3 is 14 amino acids. In germline, CDR1 is SGHRS, CDR2 YFSETQ. V was shortened by 4 bases and J by 4 bases, with 12 bases between the two germline ends. As DNA, the CDR3 is TGCGCCAGCAGCCTAGACGGACAGAATCAGCCCCAGCATTTT. Translated, it gives CASSLDGQNQPQHF.

This rearrangement joins TRBV11-2 to TRBJ2-7; 7 nucleotides agree with TRBD1. CDR1 and CDR2 (germline): SGHAT, FQNNGV. The CDR3 extends over 14 amino acids. V shed 3 bases and J 2 bases; nucleotides not matched to a gene: 4. CDR3 region: CASSFSRGTYEQYF. CDR3 nucleotide sequence: TGTGCCAGCAGCTTCAGCAGGGGGACCTACGAGCAGTACTTC.

This sequence joins TRBV9 and TRBJ2-7, with unresolved D. This CDR3 contains 13 residues. Trimming removed 2 bases from V and 7 bases from J, with 13 bases in between. The germline V gene encodes CDR1 SGDLS and CDR2 YYNGEE. The CDR3 sequence: CASSVMLTGEQYF. The CDR3 bases are TGTGCCAGCAGCGTCATGTTGACCGGGGAGCAGTACTTC. Full variable domain (rest looked up from reference TRBV9 and TRBJ2-7): DSGVTQTPKHLITATGQRVTLRCSPRSGDLSVYWYQQSLDQGLQFLIQYYNGEERAKGNILERFSAQQFPDLHSELNLSSLELGDSALYFCASSVMLTGEQYFGPGTRLTVT.

The rearrangement uses TRBV11-3 and TRBJ2-1; 9 nucleotides agree with TRBD2. V was pared by 1 base and J by 8 bases, with 12 bases of the junction left unmatched. The CDR3 runs to 17 residues. Germline-derived CDR1 and CDR2 are SGHNT and YENEEA. For the CDR3, the DNA is TGTGCCAGCAGCTTAGGGGTGGGGACTAGCCCTACGGATGAGCAGTTCTTC. Translated: CASSLGVGTSPTDEQFF.

V gene TRBV6-5 combines with J gene TRBJ2-5, with 8 bases fitting TRBD2. The germline CDR1 and CDR2 sequences are MNHEY and SVGAGI. The CDR3 spans 15 residues. Trimming cost V 6 bases and J 4 bases; bases outside gene matches: 10. This CDR3 reads CASSPGTRGGETQYF. CDR3 nucleotides: TGTGCCAGCAGCCCCGGGACTAGAGGGGGAGAGACCCAGTACTTC.

CDR3: CASSIAGRVPSNEKLFF. CDR3 in DNA: TGTGCCAGTAGTATAGCTGGCAGGGTTCCGTCTAATGAAAAACTGTTTTTT. The chain joins TRBV19 to TRBJ1-4; D possibly corresponds to TRBD1 (5 bases). Germline V lookup: CDR1 LNHDA, CDR2 SQIVND (reference sequence). V dropped 1 base and J dropped 3 bases, with 15 bases sitting between them. The CDR3 has 17 amino acids. Complete variable domain (other parts from reference TRBV19 and TRBJ1-4): DGGITQSPKYLFRKEGQNVTLSCEQNLNHDAMYWYRQDPGQGLRLIYYSQIVNDFQKGDIAEGYSVSREKKESFPLTVTSAQKNPTAFYLCASSIAGRVPSNEKLFFGSGTQLSVL.

The chain couples TRBV7-8 to TRBJ2-1; TRBD2 matches 11 bases. With 5 bases clipped from V and 7 bases from J, the junction kept 13 bases outside the gene matches. Germline V lookup: CDR1 SGHVS, CDR2 FQNEAQ. The CDR3 has 17 amino acids. This CDR3 is CASSKAWGTSGQNEQFF. Here the CDR3 DNA reads TGTGCCAGCAGCAAAGCCTGGGGGACTAGCGGCCAGAATGAGCAGTTCTTC.